The source of this T cell receptor beta chain is a study of beta chain features in type 1 diabetes. This clone was counted between two and nine times. Since all of the isolated RNA was reverse transcribed, expressed TCRB transcripts were what got sequenced. Several million reads per sample on average were obtained from naive, central memory and regulatory T cell samples. Here immunoSEQ multiplex PCR was the method, and the copy in TCRdb shows in-frame clones only, minus some. The sample holds under 150,000 clones, about 51% seen once. V trimming: 10 bases; J trimming: 4 bases; junction bases outside the gene matches: 9. The CDR3 spans 14 residues. The germline gives CDR1 LNHDA, CDR2 SQIVND (reference sequence).

Specimen: Tregs from blood. V and J are TRBV19 and TRBJ1-4; 7 bases match TRBD1. The sequence was collected from a man aged 18-30 years in good health. The CDR3 region has the DNA TGTGCCATTTCTTCGGGACAGAATAATGAAAAACTGTTTTTT. Protein: CAISSGQNNEKLFF.